The 31 T cell receptor beta chains below come from one sample, sequenced in a study of regulatory T cells in long-lasting Graves disease. Libraries of TCR beta came from iRepertoire HTBI primers plus Arm-PCR of CDR3 regions. Each CDR3 protein is one row after TCRdb ran MiXCR on the multiplex PCR reads. The sample yields 350,000 to 500,000 distinct CDR3 sequences, around 23% seen once. The sample's time point: persistent/refractory GD, antithyroid drugs over 5 years with positive TRAb. RNA extracted from PBMCs served as the sequencing template. The starting material was peripheral blood mononuclear cells (PBMCs), obtained when the disease was refractory, from a patient treated with antithyroid drugs. The receptors come from a female donor with Graves disease.

The rearrangement joins TRBV19 to TRBJ1-5; weak D call: TRBD1 (5 bases). V lost 6 bases and J 2 bases, leaving 14 bases between the germline ends. The germline V gene encodes CDR1 LNHDA and CDR2 SQIVND (reference sequence). This CDR3 comprises 15 residues. CDR3 coding DNA: TGTGCCAGTAGAGGCCAGGGTAAGGGCAATCAGCCCCAGCATTTT. Its protein is CASRGQGKGNQPQHF.

The gene calls are TRBV20-1 and TRBJ2-7; D may match TRBD1 or TRBD2 (5 bases each). Germline V gives CDR1 DFQATT, CDR2 SNEGSKA (reference sequence). The CDR3 contains 15 residues. V lost 7 bases to trimming and J lost 5 bases, with 24 bases between them. For the CDR3, the DNA is TGCAGTGGCACAACTATGACGGGGCACCCCCACGAGCAGTACTTC. It encodes CSGTTMTGHPHEQYF.

In this sample, this clonotype turned up many times. V and J are TRBV5-1 and TRBJ2-2; D is undetermined. This CDR3 has 15 amino acids. V was cut by 0 bases and J by 0 bases, with 6 bases left in between. The V gene's germline CDR1 is SGHRS and CDR2 YFSETQ. As DNA, the CDR3 is TGCGCCAGCAGCTTGGCGGTACCGAACACCGGGGAGCTGTTTTTT. Protein sequence: CASSLAVPNTGELFF.

The CDR3 DNA follows: TGTGCCAGCAGCTTATCAGGGGAGAAGGACGAGCAGTACTTC. Protein: CASSLSGEKDEQYF. The V call is TRBV5-4, the J call TRBJ2-7; tentative D call: TRBD1 (6 bases). The ends were cut back, 2 bases at V and 5 bases at J, with 14 bases in the middle. Germline assignment: CDR1 SGHNT and CDR2 YYREEE (reference sequence). This CDR3 has 14 residues.

This clonotype came up many times. The V gene is TRBV6-1, the J gene TRBJ2-7, with unresolved D. This CDR3 comprises 15 residues. V shed 5 bases and J shed 1 base, with 15 bases lying between them. Germline values: CDR1 MNHNS, CDR2 SASEGT. CDR3 coding DNA: TGTGCCAGCAGTCAAAGTTTCCTCGGATCCTACGAGCAGTACTTC. Its protein is CASSQSFLGSYEQYF.

This clonotype occurred many times. The V and J genes are TRBV28 and TRBJ1-4; D possibly corresponds to TRBD1 (5 bases). Deletions cut 2 bases from V and 10 bases from J, with 14 bases between. This CDR3 is built from 14 residues. Looked up from germline, CDR1 is MDHEN and CDR2 is SYDVKM. The CDR3 nucleotides read TGTGCCAGCAGTTTACAAGGGGTTAACGGAAAACTGTTTTTT. Its translation: CASSLQGVNGKLFF.

This clonotype was observed a handful of times. V gene TRBV29-1 combines with J gene TRBJ2-2; D is tentatively TRBD1 or TRBD2 (5 bases each). The CDR3 extends over 13 amino acids. Germline CDR1 SQVTM, CDR2 ANQGSEA. Trimming removed 4 bases at V and 6 bases at J, with 12 bases between. The CDR3, as DNA: TGCAGCGTTGTCTCCCGGGGCGCCGGGGAGCTGTTTTTT. Protein sequence: CSVVSRGAGELFF.

In its sample, this clonotype was seen many times. The rearrangement uses TRBV2 and TRBJ2-5; 12 nucleotides line up with TRBD2. CDR3 length: 15 amino acids. Germline loops: CDR1 SNHLY, CDR2 FYNNEI. J gave up 4 bases and V 6 bases, and 6 bases lay outside the gene matches. For the CDR3, the DNA is TGTGCCAGCAGCCTGACTAGCGGGAGTCCAGAGACCCAGTACTTC. Residues: CASSLTSGSPETQYF. Variable domain in full (rest from reference TRBV2 and TRBJ2-5): EPEVTQTPSHQVTQMGQEVILRCVPISNHLYFYWYRQILGQKVEFLVSFYNNEISEKSEIFDDQFSVERPDGSNFTLKIRSTKLEDSAMYFCASSLTSGSPETQYFGPGTRLLVL.

In its sample, this clonotype was seen many times. The chain links TRBV28 to TRBJ1-2; a possible D gene is TRBD1 (5 bases). This CDR3 is built from 13 residues. Germline V lookup: CDR1 MDHEN, CDR2 SYDVKM. V lost 6 bases and J 6 bases, leaving 14 bases between the germline ends. CDR3 DNA sequence: TGTGCCAGCAGGCAGGGCGCCAGAGATGGCTACACCTTC. It is translated as CASRQGARDGYTF.

Worth noting for this clonotype: A much larger clone is a single base away; this may be a read error. The gene calls are TRBV20-1 and TRBJ1-2; D may be TRBD1 (6 bases). V lost 6 bases and J 4 bases, leaving 15 bases between the germline ends. Germline values: CDR1 DFQATT, CDR2 SNEGSKA (reference sequence). The CDR3 sequence is 13 residues long. The CDR3 sequence: CSADGQPPYGYTF. Here the CDR3 DNA reads TGCAGTGCAGACGGACAGCCCCCCTATGGCTACACCTTC.

This clonotype was picked up many times. The rearrangement links TRBV24-1 to TRBJ1-3; D gene uncertain. This CDR3 has 16 residues. Germline-derived CDR1 and CDR2 are KGHDR and SFDVKD. The germline V and J ends were trimmed by 6 bases and 2 bases, with 16 bases remaining between them. CDR3 amino acids: CATSPSDAGPGNTIYF. For the CDR3, the DNA is TGTGCCACCAGTCCATCGGACGCCGGACCTGGAAACACCATATATTTT.

This clonotype was seen ten or more times. The rearrangement uses TRBV28 and TRBJ1-5; TRBD1 matches at 7 bases. Germline CDR1 MDHEN, CDR2 SYDVKM. The CDR3 length is 17 residues. V trimming: 7 bases; J trimming: 0 bases; junction bases outside the gene matches: 12. The CDR3 loop is CASNNGRGPYSNQPQHF. The CDR3 bases are TGTGCCAGCAACAACGGGAGGGGGCCGTATAGCAATCAGCCCCAGCATTTT.

This clonotype was seen at least ten times. The CDR3 DNA reads as TGTGCCAGTAGTCGATCAACCAGGGGGTCCGGGGAGCTGTTTTTT. The encoded protein is CASSRSTRGSGELFF. This chain connects TRBV19 to TRBJ2-2, with TRBD1 matching over 7 bases. The CDR3 spans 15 residues. Germline loops: CDR1 LNHDA, CDR2 SQIVND (reference sequence). J gave up 6 bases and V 5 bases, and 9 bases lay outside the gene matches.

This clonotype occurred many times. The CDR3 reads CASSLGRDLNLMAQYF. The CDR3, as DNA: TGTGCCAGCAGCTTAGGACGGGACCTCAACTTAATGGCGCAGTATTTT. This chain connects TRBV11-2 to TRBJ2-3; the D gene could be TRBD1 or TRBD2 (5 bases each). The CDR3 length is 16 residues. Germline V lookup: CDR1 SGHAT, CDR2 FQNNGV. Trimming left V 1 base short and J 10 bases short, with 21 bases between.

This clonotype appeared many times. V is TRBV30 and J is TRBJ2-7; 8 bases fit TRBD2. The junction had 3 bases not matched to a gene; V was cut back by 1 base and J by 1 base. CDR3 length: 14 residues. CDR1 is GTSNPN and CDR2 is SVGIG in the germline V gene (reference sequence). CDR3 region: CAWSEASGSYEQYF. CDR3 coding DNA: TGTGCCTGGAGTGAGGCTAGCGGGTCCTACGAGCAGTACTTC.

At least ten counts were recorded for this clonotype. V and J are TRBV28 and TRBJ2-7; 7 bases fit TRBD1. After removal of 4 bases from V and 3 bases from J, the junction contained 9 bases not matched to a gene. The CDR3 loop spans 15 amino acids. Germline values: CDR1 MDHEN, CDR2 SYDVKM. The CDR3 DNA reads as TGTGCCAGCAGTTCCCCGACAGGGTCGGTCTACGAGCAGTACTTC. Amino acids: CASSSPTGSVYEQYF.

A remark on this clonotype: This sequence may be a read error, since a much larger clone differs from it by one base. The V gene is TRBV3-1, the J gene TRBJ2-7; D remains unclear. Germline lookup yields CDR1 LGHDT and CDR2 YNNKEL (reference sequence). This CDR3 region has 13 residues. CDR3: CANSPSPFYEQYF. The CDR3 bases are TGTGCCAACAGCCCCTCCCCCTTCTACGAGCAGTACTTC.

The V and J genes are TRBV4-1 and TRBJ2-7, with 7 nucleotides matching TRBD1. Germline V gene sequence: CDR1 MGHRA, CDR2 YSYEKL. With V trimmed by 4 bases and J by 1 base, 16 bases remained unmatched. There are 18 residues in the CDR3. CDR3 region: CASSRAISGTVASYEQYF. The CDR3 nucleotides read TGCGCCAGCAGCCGAGCGATATCCGGGACAGTCGCTTCCTACGAGCAGTACTTC.

This clonotype was observed a few times. The rearrangement joins TRBV7-2 to TRBJ1-2, with D tentatively TRBD1 (6 bases). In germline, CDR1 is SGHTA, CDR2 FQGNSA. The ends were cut back, 5 bases at V and 6 bases at J, with 13 bases in the middle. The CDR3 runs to 13 residues. CDR3 nucleotide sequence: TGTGCCAGCAGCCAAGGACAGATGCATGGCTACACCTTC. This encodes CASSQGQMHGYTF.

This clonotype was picked up many times. V gene TRBV28 combines with J gene TRBJ2-7, with 8 bases lining up with TRBD2. Unmatched junction bases numbered 7, after V lost 3 bases and J lost 3 bases. The CDR3 consists of 15 residues. The germline CDR1 and CDR2 sequences are MDHEN and SYDVKM. CDR3 amino acids: CASSFLLADHYEQYF. CDR3 bases: TGTGCCAGCAGTTTCTTACTAGCGGATCACTACGAGCAGTACTTC.

This clonotype was seen many times. The chain recombines TRBV28 with TRBJ2-5, with D tentatively TRBD2 (6 bases). Germline CDR1 reads MDHEN; CDR2 reads SYDVKM. The germline V and J ends were trimmed by 4 bases and 5 bases, with 17 bases remaining between them. This CDR3 is 15 amino acids long. The CDR3 protein is CASSYVAGRGETQYF. CDR3 in DNA: TGTGCCAGCAGTTACGTCGCGGGACGGGGGGAGACCCAGTACTTC.

This clonotype has a count of ten or more. The chain employs TRBV2 and TRBJ2-5, with 11 bases identical to TRBD2. CDR1 SNHLY and CDR2 FYNNEI come from the germline V gene. J lost 4 bases, V lost 3 bases, and 19 bases had no gene match. The CDR3 spans 20 residues. The CDR3 is CASSEVLAGGPSRWGETQYF. CDR3 sequence (DNA): TGTGCCAGCAGTGAGGTTTTAGCGGGAGGGCCCTCGAGGTGGGGAGAGACCCAGTACTTC.

This clonotype was counted many times. The CDR3 coding sequence is TGCAGTGCGCTACAACCGCCGGAGACCCAGTACTTC. Translating it yields CSALQPPETQYF. The chain uses TRBV20-1 and TRBJ2-5; D ambiguous. This CDR3 region has 12 residues. Germline assignment: CDR1 DFQATT and CDR2 SNEGSKA (reference sequence). V was clipped by 6 bases and J by 5 bases, with 13 bases between them.

This clonotype was found a few times. V gene TRBV19 combines with J gene TRBJ2-5, with D maybe TRBD2 (5 bases). Trimming removed 1 base at V and 5 bases at J, with 17 bases between. CDR1 LNHDA and CDR2 SQIVND come from the germline V gene (reference sequence). The CDR3 loop spans 16 amino acids. CDR3 residues: CASSIAGGAEEETQYF. Here the CDR3 DNA reads TGTGCCAGTAGTATAGCTGGTGGAGCGGAGGAGGAGACCCAGTACTTC.

This clonotype showed up just a few times. The CDR3 here is CSVEWGVTGATYEQYF. Here the CDR3 DNA reads TGCAGCGTTGAATGGGGAGTGACAGGGGCCACCTACGAGCAGTACTTC. The chain carries TRBV29-1 and TRBJ2-7; 8 bases line up with TRBD1. This CDR3 has 16 residues. J gave up 2 bases and V 2 bases, and 11 bases lay outside the gene matches. Germline CDR1 and CDR2: SQVTM and ANQGSEA.

This clonotype was found many times. This rearrangement joins TRBV7-2 to TRBJ2-5; 9 nucleotides agree with TRBD1. The V gene's germline CDR1 is SGHTA and CDR2 FQGNSA. V was pared by 5 bases and J by 7 bases, with 8 bases of the junction left unmatched. The CDR3 has 14 amino acids. CDR3 in amino acids: CASSPRTGEGTQYF. As DNA, the CDR3 is TGTGCCAGCAGCCCCAGGACAGGGGAGGGGACCCAGTACTTC.

This clonotype was recorded at least ten times. This chain links TRBV28 with TRBJ2-2, with a possible D match to TRBD2 (5 bases). The CDR3 covers 15 residues. Germline V gene data show CDR1 as MDHEN and CDR2 as SYDVKM. V was pared by 3 bases and J by 3 bases, with 11 bases between. The CDR3 loop reads CASSFAGQYTGELFF. CDR3 nucleotides: TGTGCCAGCAGTTTCGCGGGCCAATACACCGGGGAGCTGTTTTTT. The complete variable domain, with remaining parts taken from reference TRBV28 and TRBJ2-2, reads DVKVTQSSRYLVKRTGEKVFLECVQDMDHENMFWYRQDPGLGLRLIYFSYDVKMKEKGDIPEGYSVSREKKERFSLILESASTNQTSMYLCASSFAGQYTGELFFGEGSRLTVL.

The gene calls are TRBV29-1 and TRBJ2-2; perhaps TRBD2 as D (6 bases). Trimming pared 7 bases from V and 4 bases from J, leaving 13 bases between. CDR3 length: 13 residues. Germline CDR1 and CDR2: SQVTM and ANQGSEA. CDR3 bases: TGCAGCGCCGAGTTGGGGGGCACCGGGGAGCTGTTTTTT. It specifies CSAELGGTGELFF.

The rearrangement uses TRBV9 and TRBJ2-7, with D possibly matching TRBD2 (6 bases). Germline-derived CDR1 and CDR2 are SGDLS and YYNGEE. V lost 4 bases to trimming and J lost 0 bases, with 20 bases between them. The CDR3 sequence is 17 residues long. The CDR3 bases are TGTGCCAGCAGCCCCTCCGACCGGGACTCGCTCTCCTACGAGCAGTACTTC. It translates to CASSPSDRDSLSYEQYF. Drawing the rest from reference TRBV9 and TRBJ2-7, the complete variable domain is DSGVTQTPKHLITATGQRVTLRCSPRSGDLSVYWYQQSLDQGLQFLIQYYNGEERAKGNILERFSAQQFPDLHSELNLSSLELGDSALYFCASSPSDRDSLSYEQYFGPGTRLTVT.

V is TRBV27 and J is TRBJ2-1; D is ambiguous. Trimming left V 7 bases short and J 3 bases short, with 4 bases between. Germline V lookup: CDR1 MNHEY, CDR2 SMNVEV (reference sequence). The CDR3 contains 11 residues. The CDR3 coding sequence is TGTGCCAGCAAATACTACAATGAGCAGTTCTTC. It translates to CASKYYNEQFF.

This clonotype was recorded a few times. The V gene is TRBV12-3 or TRBV12-4, the J gene TRBJ2-3; 10 bases match TRBD1. CDR3 length equals 14 residues. V lost 6 bases, J lost 6 bases, and 6 bases stayed unmatched. CDR3 loop: CASRADRGLDTQYF. Here the CDR3 DNA reads TGTGCCAGCAGAGCCGACAGGGGGCTGGATACGCAGTATTTT.